The subject of this entry is one T cell receptor beta chain. Antigen specificity is unknown. This sample is part of a study of T cells in Graves' hyperthyroidism and ophthalmopathy. Whole-study findings and limits: Most thyroid clonotypes expanded above 0.001 were also detected in blood.

TCR beta CDR3 region amplification was performed from RNA transcripts. HTBI primers were employed in a first-round RT-PCR of the TCR CDR3. TCRdb called the multiplex PCR reads again in MiXCR, with one record for every CDR3 protein. The sample gives 300,000 to 450,000 distinct CDR3 sequences, about a sixth of which show up once; roughly 25% is in the top ten. The CDR3 consists of 19 residues. Trimming at V came to 4 bases and at J to 2 bases, leaving 16 bases not matched to a gene. Per the germline V gene, CDR1 is MGHRA and CDR2 is YSYEKL. Exclusion of patients followed from uncontrolled infection, other autoimmune disease, pregnancy or lactation. Progressors' blood was drawn at hyperthyroidism diagnosis, before ophthalmopathy symptoms.

This TCR was recovered from a woman between 18 and 29 years old with Graves' hyperthyroidism that later progressed to Graves' ophthalmopathy. V is TRBV4-1 and J is TRBJ1-5; TRBD1 matches 8 bases. Sequences were obtained from blood. The chain's CDR3 is CASSPGTGSIIFGNQPQHF. The DNA of the CDR3 is TGCGCCAGCAGCCCAGGGACAGGATCTATAATATTTGGCAATCAGCCCCAGCATTTT.